The rows below give T cell receptor beta chains drawn from one sample of a study of a mutant IDH1 vaccine in newly diagnosed glioma. Here immunoSEQ multiplex PCR was the method, and the copy in TCRdb shows in-frame clones only, minus some. The data hold 80,000 to 100,000 clones, with 82% observed a single time. Sequencing was performed on PBMCs, taken from a glioma patient treated with radiotherapy, temozolomide or both. All receptors come from a man in his forties or fifties with glioma. Some clones in this sample may be carry-over from other donors' samples. The conserved cysteine and the conserved F or W are not part of the CDR3 here. A D gene is named only where the DNA matches it firmly. Some rows have no size entry. The others give once, few or many, or a class for an expanded clone.

v_gene	j_gene	d_gene	abundance	CDR3aa
TRBV7-2	TRBJ2-1	.	.	ASKGTLHYNEQF
TRBV20-1	TRBJ1-2	.	.	SALPADGYT
TRBV11-3	TRBJ2-3	.	.	ASSPGITDTQY
TRBV19	TRBJ2-3	.	.	ASSISGKKYTDTQY
TRBV19	TRBJ1-5	.	few	ASSNIREGQPQH
TRBV11-1	TRBJ2-5	.	few	ASSLNDGRLGETQY
TRBV5-1	TRBJ1-2	TRBD1	.	ASIGGGTGGSNYGYT
TRBV29-1	TRBJ2-5	.	.	SVEEGKETQY
TRBV2	TRBJ1-4	.	.	ASSVQGPATNEKLF
TRBV5-1	TRBJ2-5	TRBD2	.	ASSLTGGPEETQY
TRBV5-4	TRBJ1-6	.	.	ASSSGVGGRLNSPLH
TRBV19	TRBJ2-7	TRBD1	few	ASARSGTGSYEQY
TRBV4-2	TRBJ2-2	.	few	ASREGGGELF
TRBV7-8	TRBJ1-5	TRBD1	.	ASSHDRDQPQH
TRBV15	TRBJ2-3	.	.	ATSRVRGTDTQY
TRBV6-1	TRBJ1-4	.	.	AVGTAGEKLF
TRBV6-1	TRBJ2-7	.	.	ASSPQPGLSYEQY
TRBV6-6	TRBJ1-1	.	.	ASSLSTDGTEAF
TRBV5-1	TRBJ1-3	TRBD1	.	ASSFTGGRGNTIY
TRBV5-6	TRBJ2-5	.	.	ASSLDGRQETQY
TRBV2	TRBJ1-5	.	.	ASSATDSNQPQH
TRBV28	TRBJ2-6	.	.	ASRGQPGAAGPSGANVLT